Shown below are 14 T cell receptor beta chains from a single sample sequenced in a study of cytomegalovirus exposure and HLA in healthy donors. The PCR employed 60 Vbeta primers together with 13 Jbeta primers. Profiling relied on immunoSEQ multiplex PCR, and the TCRdb table lists in-frame clones only, not all of them. The sample has about 160,000 clones; about four fifths are singletons. The material sequenced was PBMCs. Receptors originate from a man aged 30 to 45 in good health and CMV-seronegative.

This sequence joins TRBV2 and TRBJ1-6; a weak D match, TRBD1 (5 bases). This CDR3 has 14 residues. The germline V gene encodes CDR1 SNHLY and CDR2 FYNNEI. Trimming pared 4 bases from V and 7 bases from J, leaving 11 bases between. Here the CDR3 reads CASSVQGPNSPLHF. DNA of the CDR3: TGTGCCAGCAGTGTTCAGGGTCCAAATTCACCCCTCCACTTT.

In regard to this clone: A read error may account for a junction end that differs from germline. The chain links TRBV4-1 to TRBJ2-4, with 7 nucleotides matching TRBD2. The germline CDR1 and CDR2 sequences are MGHRA and YSYEKL. CDR3 length: 13 amino acids. The CDR3 sequence: CASSQGGGGIQCF. The CDR3 coding sequence is TGCGCCAGCAGCCAAGGGGGGGGAGGCATTCAGTGCTTC.

This clone appeared a single time. The rearrangement joins TRBV28 to TRBJ1-1; maybe TRBD1 (6 bases). The germline V gene encodes CDR1 MDHEN and CDR2 SYDVKM. The length of the CDR3 is 16 residues. V lost 4 bases to trimming and J lost 4 bases, with 19 bases between them. CDR3 sequence: CASSSQTWDNLTEAFF. In DNA, the CDR3 is TGTGCCAGCAGTTCTCAAACCTGGGACAACCTCACTGAAGCTTTCTTT.

J is TRBJ2-5 and V is TRBV5-1; the match to TRBD2 covers 9 bases. CDR3 size: 15 residues. CDR1 is SGHRS, CDR2 YFSETQ, per germline. After removal of 5 bases from V and 4 bases from J, the junction contained 9 bases not matched to a gene. The CDR3 protein is CASSSPLAGVETQYF. The CDR3, as DNA: TGCGCCAGCAGTTCCCCTTTAGCGGGAGTAGAGACCCAGTACTTC.

This clone occurred a few times. V gene TRBV7-9 combines with J gene TRBJ1-1; D call uncertain. V lost 1 base to trimming and J lost 1 base, with 10 bases between them. CDR1 is SEHNR and CDR2 is FQNEAQ in the germline V gene (reference sequence). The CDR3 sequence is 15 residues long. The DNA of the CDR3 is TGTGCCAGCAGCTTAGTGGCAGGTGCGAACACTGAAGCTTTCTTT. Amino acids: CASSLVAGANTEAFF.

The chain recombines TRBV7-9 with TRBJ1-4, with a weak D call TRBD1 (5 bases). The V end was cut by 4 bases, the J end by 8 bases, with 20 bases between. This CDR3 is built from 16 residues. The germline V gene has CDR1 SEHNR and CDR2 FQNEAQ (reference sequence). CDR3 loop: CASSSDSPISSEKLFF. CDR3 nucleotide sequence: TGTGCCAGCAGCTCTGACAGCCCTATCTCCTCCGAAAAACTGTTTTTT.

The J gene is TRBJ1-1, the V gene TRBV2; the D gene is possibly TRBD1 (6 bases). In germline, CDR1 is SNHLY, CDR2 FYNNEI. V lost 10 bases, J lost 0 bases, and 12 bases lay in between. This CDR3 contains 13 residues. The CDR3 loop is CATRTEMNTEAFF. CDR3 bases: TGTGCCACTCGGACAGAAATGAACACTGAAGCTTTCTTT.

This chain links TRBV29-1 with TRBJ2-7, with a tentative D call TRBD1 (8 bases). This CDR3 has 14 residues. The germline V gene has CDR1 SQVTM and CDR2 ANQGSEA. The ends were cut back, 6 bases at V and 0 bases at J, with 15 bases in the middle. DNA for the CDR3: TGCAGCGTAGCGGGACAGGAAAGCTCCTACGAGCAGTACTTC. This gives the protein CSVAGQESSYEQYF.

The chain combines TRBV5-1 with TRBJ1-3; D remains unclear. CDR1 and CDR2 from the germline V gene are SGHRS and YFSETQ. The V gene lost 2 bases and the J gene lost 3 bases, with 9 bases spanning the gap. The CDR3 consists of 14 residues. In nucleotides, the CDR3 is TGCGCCAGCAGCTTTCGCAGATTTGGAAACACCATATATTTT. This encodes CASSFRRFGNTIYF. Full variable domain (missing parts from reference TRBV5-1 and TRBJ1-3): KAGVTQTPRYLIKTRGQQVTLSCSPISGHRSVSWYQQTPGQGLQFLFEYFSETQRNKGNFPGRFSGRQFSNSRSEMNVSTLELGDSALYLCASSFRRFGNTIYFGEGSWLTVV.

The chain combines TRBV7-8 with TRBJ2-3; D possibly corresponds to TRBD1 (5 bases). Trimming pared 0 bases from V and 8 bases from J, leaving 9 bases between. Germline CDR1 is SGHVS and CDR2 is FQNEAQ. This CDR3 comprises 13 residues. This chain's CDR3 is CASSLAREGTQYF. DNA for the CDR3: TGTGCCAGCAGCTTAGCCAGGGAAGGTACGCAGTATTTT.

J is TRBJ2-7 and V is TRBV28; TRBD2 aligns across 7 bases. Germline V gives CDR1 MDHEN, CDR2 SYDVKM. CDR3 size: 15 residues. Trimming took 4 bases from V and 6 from J; bases not matched to a gene: 12. CDR3 DNA: TGTGCCAGCAGTTCCGATGGGGAGGGGCGTGGCGAGCAGTACTTC. It translates to CASSSDGEGRGEQYF.

The chain uses TRBV7-8 and TRBJ1-4; 12 bases line up with TRBD1. This CDR3 has 17 residues. Germline loops: CDR1 SGHVS, CDR2 FQNEAQ. V shed 5 bases and J 7 bases; nucleotides not matched to a gene: 11. The CDR3 DNA is TGTGCCAGCAGCCCGTCCCGGGACAGGGGGCGGGGTGAAAAACTGTTTTTT. Translation gives CASSPSRDRGRGEKLFF.

This clone came up once. This chain joins TRBV5-4 and TRBJ1-1; tentative D call: TRBD1 (6 bases). V was pared by 4 bases and J by 1 base, with 14 bases between. Germline V gene sequence: CDR1 SGHNT, CDR2 YYREEE (reference sequence). The CDR3 is 15 residues long. CDR3 nucleotides: TGTGCCAGCAGCCTACCGACAGGAGGGAACACTGAAGCTTTCTTT. The encoded protein is CASSLPTGGNTEAFF.

In DNA form, the CDR3 reads TGTGCCAGCAGTCCGAGGGCCGGGGCCAACGTCCTGACTTTC. Protein: CASSPRAGANVLTF. The chain is built from TRBV6-1 and TRBJ2-6; D perhaps matches TRBD2 (5 bases). Looked up from germline, CDR1 is MNHNS and CDR2 is SASEGT. The V gene lost 5 bases and the J gene lost 4 bases, with 9 bases spanning the gap. The CDR3 runs 14 residues.